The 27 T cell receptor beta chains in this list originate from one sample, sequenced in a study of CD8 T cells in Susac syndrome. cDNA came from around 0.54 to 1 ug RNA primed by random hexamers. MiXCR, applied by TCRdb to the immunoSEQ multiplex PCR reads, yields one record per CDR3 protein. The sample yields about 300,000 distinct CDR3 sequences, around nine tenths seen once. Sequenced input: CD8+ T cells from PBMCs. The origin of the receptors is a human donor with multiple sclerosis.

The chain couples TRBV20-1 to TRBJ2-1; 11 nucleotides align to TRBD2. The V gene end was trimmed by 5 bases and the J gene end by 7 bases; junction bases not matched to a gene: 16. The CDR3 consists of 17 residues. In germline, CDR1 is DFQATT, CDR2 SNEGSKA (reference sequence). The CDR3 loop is CSARPPQFLAGGNEQFF. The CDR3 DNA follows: TGCAGTGCTCGCCCACCACAATTTCTAGCGGGAGGTAATGAGCAGTTCTTC.

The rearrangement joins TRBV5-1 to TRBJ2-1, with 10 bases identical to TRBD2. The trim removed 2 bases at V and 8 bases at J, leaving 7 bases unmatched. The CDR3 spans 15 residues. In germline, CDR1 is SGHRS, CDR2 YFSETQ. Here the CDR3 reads CASSLSTSGTYEQFF. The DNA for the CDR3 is TGCGCCAGCAGCTTAAGCACTAGCGGGACGTATGAGCAGTTCTTC.

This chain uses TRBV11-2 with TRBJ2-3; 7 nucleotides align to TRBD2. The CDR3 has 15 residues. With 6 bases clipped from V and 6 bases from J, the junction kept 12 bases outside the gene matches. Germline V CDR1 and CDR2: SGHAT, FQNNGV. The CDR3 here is CASRMLAVLTDTQYF. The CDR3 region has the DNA TGTGCCAGCAGAATGCTAGCGGTCCTCACGGATACGCAGTATTTT.

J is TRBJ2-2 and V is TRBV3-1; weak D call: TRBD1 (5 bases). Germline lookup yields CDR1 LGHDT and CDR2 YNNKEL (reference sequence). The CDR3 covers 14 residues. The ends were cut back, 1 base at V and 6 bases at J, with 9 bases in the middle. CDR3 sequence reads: CASSQGVGAGELFF. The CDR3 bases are TGTGCCAGCAGCCAAGGAGTAGGGGCCGGGGAGCTGTTTTTT.

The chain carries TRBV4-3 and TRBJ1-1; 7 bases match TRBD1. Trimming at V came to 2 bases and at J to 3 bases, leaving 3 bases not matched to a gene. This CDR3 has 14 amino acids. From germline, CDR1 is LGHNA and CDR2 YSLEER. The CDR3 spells CASSQTGAHTEAFF. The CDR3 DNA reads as TGCGCCAGCAGCCAAACAGGGGCCCACACTGAAGCTTTCTTT.

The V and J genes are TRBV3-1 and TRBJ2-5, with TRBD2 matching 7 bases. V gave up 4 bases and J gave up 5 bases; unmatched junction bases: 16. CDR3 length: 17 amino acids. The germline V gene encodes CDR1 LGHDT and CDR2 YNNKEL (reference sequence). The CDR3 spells CASSPKRVAGDWETQYF. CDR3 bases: TGTGCCAGCAGCCCCAAGCGAGTTGCGGGAGATTGGGAGACCCAGTACTTC.

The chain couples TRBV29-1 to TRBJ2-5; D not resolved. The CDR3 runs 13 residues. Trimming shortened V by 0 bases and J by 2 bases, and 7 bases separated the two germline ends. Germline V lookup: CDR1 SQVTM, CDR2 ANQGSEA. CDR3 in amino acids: CSVEERLQETQYF. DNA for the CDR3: TGCAGCGTTGAAGAGCGGTTACAAGAGACCCAGTACTTC.

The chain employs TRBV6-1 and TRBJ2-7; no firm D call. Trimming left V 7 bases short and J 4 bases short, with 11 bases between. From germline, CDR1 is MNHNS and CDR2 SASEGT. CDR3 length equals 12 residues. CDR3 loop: CASMLLPYEQYF. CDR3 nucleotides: TGTGCCAGCATGCTCCTCCCGTACGAGCAGTACTTC.

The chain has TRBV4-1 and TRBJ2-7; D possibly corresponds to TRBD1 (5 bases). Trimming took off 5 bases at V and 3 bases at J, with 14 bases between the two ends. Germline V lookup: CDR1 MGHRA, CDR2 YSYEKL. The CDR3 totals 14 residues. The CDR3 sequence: CASSLTGGVYEQYF. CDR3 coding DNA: TGCGCCAGCAGCTTAACAGGTGGAGTCTACGAGCAGTACTTC.

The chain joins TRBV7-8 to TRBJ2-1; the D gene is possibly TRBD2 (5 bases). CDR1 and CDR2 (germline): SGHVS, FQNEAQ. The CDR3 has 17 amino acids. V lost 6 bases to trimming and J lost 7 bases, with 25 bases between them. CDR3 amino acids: CASRPSAARARKNEQFF. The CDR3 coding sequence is TGTGCCAGCAGACCTTCAGCCGCGAGGGCGAGGAAGAATGAGCAGTTCTTC.

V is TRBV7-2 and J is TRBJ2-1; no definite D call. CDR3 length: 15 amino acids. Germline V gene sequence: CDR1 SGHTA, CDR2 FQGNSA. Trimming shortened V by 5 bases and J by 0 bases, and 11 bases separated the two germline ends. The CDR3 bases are TGTGCCAGCAGCAAAAGGGTCAGCTCCTACAATGAGCAGTTCTTC. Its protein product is CASSKRVSSYNEQFF.

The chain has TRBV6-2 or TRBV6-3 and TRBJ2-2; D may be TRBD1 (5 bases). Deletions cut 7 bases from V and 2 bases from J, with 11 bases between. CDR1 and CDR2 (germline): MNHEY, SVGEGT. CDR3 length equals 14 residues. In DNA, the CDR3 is TGTGCCAGCACCGCAGGGCCTAACACCGGGGAGCTGTTTTTT. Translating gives CASTAGPNTGELFF.

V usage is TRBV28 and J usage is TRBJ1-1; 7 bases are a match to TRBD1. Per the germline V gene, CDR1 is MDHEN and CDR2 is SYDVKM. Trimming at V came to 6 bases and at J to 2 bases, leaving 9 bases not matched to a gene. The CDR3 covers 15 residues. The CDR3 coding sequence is TGTGCCAGCAGAGACTCAGGGGGTCAAAACACTGAAGCTTTCTTT. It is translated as CASRDSGGQNTEAFF.

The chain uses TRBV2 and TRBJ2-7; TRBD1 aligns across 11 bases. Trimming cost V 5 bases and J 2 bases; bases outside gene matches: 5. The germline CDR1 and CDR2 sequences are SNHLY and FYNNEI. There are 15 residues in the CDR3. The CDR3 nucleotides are TGTGCCAGCAGTTCCCGGGACAGGGGGGCCTACGAGCAGTACTTC. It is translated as CASSSRDRGAYEQYF.

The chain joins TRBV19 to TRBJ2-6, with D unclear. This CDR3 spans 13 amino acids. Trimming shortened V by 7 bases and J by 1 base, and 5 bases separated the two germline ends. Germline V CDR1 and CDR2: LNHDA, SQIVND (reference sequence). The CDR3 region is CASTDSGANVLTF. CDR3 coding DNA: TGTGCCAGTACTGATTCTGGGGCCAACGTCCTGACTTTC.

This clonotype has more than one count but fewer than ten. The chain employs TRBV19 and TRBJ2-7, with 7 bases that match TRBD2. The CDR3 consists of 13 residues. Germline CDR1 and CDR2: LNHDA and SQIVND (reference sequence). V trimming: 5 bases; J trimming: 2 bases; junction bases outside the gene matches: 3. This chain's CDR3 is CASSAGLPYEQYF. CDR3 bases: TGTGCCAGTAGTGCGGGACTACCCTACGAGCAGTACTTC.

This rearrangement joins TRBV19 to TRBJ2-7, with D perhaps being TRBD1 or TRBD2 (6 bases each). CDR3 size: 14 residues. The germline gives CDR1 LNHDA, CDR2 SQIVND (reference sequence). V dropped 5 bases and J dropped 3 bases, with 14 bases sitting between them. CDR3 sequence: CASSSGGLNYEQYF. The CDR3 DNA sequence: TGTGCCAGTAGTTCCGGGGGCCTAAACTACGAGCAGTACTTC.

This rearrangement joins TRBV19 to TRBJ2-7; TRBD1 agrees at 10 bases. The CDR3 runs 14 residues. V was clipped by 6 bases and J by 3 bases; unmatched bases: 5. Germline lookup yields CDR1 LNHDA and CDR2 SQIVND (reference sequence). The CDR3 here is CASSGTGVSYEQYF. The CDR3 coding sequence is TGTGCCAGTAGCGGGACAGGGGTCAGCTACGAGCAGTACTTC.

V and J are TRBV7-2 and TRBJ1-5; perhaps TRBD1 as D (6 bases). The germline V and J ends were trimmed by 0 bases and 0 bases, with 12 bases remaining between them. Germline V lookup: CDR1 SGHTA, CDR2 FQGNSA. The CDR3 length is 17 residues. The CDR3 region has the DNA TGTGCCAGCAGCTTAGCCAGGACAGCTTATAGCAATCAGCCCCAGCATTTT. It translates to CASSLARTAYSNQPQHF.

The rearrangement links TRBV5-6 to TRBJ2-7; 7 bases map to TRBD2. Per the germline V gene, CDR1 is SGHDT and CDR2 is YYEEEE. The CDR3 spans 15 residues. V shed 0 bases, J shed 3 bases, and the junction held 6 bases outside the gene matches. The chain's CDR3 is CASSLGWRGYYEQYF. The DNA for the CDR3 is TGTGCCAGCAGCTTGGGGTGGCGGGGGTACTACGAGCAGTACTTC. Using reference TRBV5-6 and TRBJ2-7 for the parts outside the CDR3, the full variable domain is DAGVTQSPTHLIKTRGQQVTLRCSPKSGHDTVSWYQQALGQGPQFIFQYYEEEERQRGNFPDRFSGHQFPNYSSELNVNALLLGDSALYLCASSLGWRGYYEQYFGPGTRLTVT.

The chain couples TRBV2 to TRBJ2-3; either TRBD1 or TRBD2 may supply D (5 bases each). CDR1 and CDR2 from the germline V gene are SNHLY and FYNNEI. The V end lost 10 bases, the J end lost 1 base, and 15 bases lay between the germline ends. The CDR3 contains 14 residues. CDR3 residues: CAINRGAGTDTQYF. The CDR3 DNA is TGTGCCATCAACCGGGGCGCAGGCACAGATACGCAGTATTTT.

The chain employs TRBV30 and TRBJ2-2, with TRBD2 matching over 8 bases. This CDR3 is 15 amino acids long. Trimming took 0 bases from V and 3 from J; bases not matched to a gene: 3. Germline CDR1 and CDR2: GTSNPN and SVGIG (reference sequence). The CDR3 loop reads CAWSVLREDTGELFF. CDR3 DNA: TGTGCCTGGAGTGTACTGCGGGAGGACACCGGGGAGCTGTTTTTT.

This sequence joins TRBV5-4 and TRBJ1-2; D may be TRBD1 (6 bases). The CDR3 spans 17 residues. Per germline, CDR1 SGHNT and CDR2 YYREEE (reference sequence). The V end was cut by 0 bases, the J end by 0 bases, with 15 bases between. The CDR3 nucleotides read TGTGCCAGCAGCTTGGGACCCGGGACATCGGCTAACTATGGCTACACCTTC. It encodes CASSLGPGTSANYGYTF.

The CDR3 reads CASSGDRGYNNEQFF. The CDR3 bases are TGTGCCAGCAGTGGGGACAGGGGGTACAACAATGAGCAGTTCTTC. V usage is TRBV28 and J usage is TRBJ2-1, with 11 bases identical to TRBD1. CDR1 is MDHEN and CDR2 is SYDVKM in the germline V gene. The CDR3 contains 15 residues. Trimming at V came to 5 bases and at J to 5 bases, leaving 5 bases not matched to a gene.

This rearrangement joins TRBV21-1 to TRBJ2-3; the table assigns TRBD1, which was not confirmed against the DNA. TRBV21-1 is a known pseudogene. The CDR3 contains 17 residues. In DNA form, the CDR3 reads TGTGCCAGCAGCACTTTCCCCGACAGAAGCTGCACAGATACGCAGTATTTT. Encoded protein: CASSTFPDRSCTDTQYF.

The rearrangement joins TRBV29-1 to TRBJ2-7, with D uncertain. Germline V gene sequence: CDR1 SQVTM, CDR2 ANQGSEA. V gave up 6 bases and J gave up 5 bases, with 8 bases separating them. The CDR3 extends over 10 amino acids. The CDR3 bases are TGCAGCGTGGAAACGGACGAGCAGTACTTC. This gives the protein CSVETDEQYF.

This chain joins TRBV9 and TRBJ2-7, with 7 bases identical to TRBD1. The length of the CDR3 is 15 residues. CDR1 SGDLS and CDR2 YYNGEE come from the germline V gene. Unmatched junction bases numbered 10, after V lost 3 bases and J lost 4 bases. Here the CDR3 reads CASSATGEREYEQYF. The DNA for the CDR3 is TGTGCCAGCAGCGCCACAGGGGAGAGAGAATACGAGCAGTACTTC.